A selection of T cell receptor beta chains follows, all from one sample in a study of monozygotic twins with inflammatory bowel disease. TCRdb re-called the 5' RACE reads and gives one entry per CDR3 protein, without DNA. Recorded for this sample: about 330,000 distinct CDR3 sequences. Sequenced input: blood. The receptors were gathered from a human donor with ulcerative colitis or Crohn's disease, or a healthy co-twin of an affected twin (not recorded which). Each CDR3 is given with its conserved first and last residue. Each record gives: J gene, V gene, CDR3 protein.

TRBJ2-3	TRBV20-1	CSATSGRSSTDTQYF
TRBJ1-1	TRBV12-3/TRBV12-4	CASSFPQGANTEAFF
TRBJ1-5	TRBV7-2	CASSFETGPNQPQHF
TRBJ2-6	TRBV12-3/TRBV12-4	CASSLDTSIFSGANVLTF
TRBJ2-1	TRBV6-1	CASRQRGAYNEQFF
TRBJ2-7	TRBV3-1	CAGSRAGGSYEQYF
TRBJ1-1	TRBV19	CASTDRAGRLNTEAFF
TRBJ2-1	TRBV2	CASSRRGLAGTSHYNEQFF
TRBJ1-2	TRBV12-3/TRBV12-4	CASSSRDRPIGYTF
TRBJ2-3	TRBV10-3	CAIPPRSGTQYF
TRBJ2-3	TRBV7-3	CASSLGSADTQYF
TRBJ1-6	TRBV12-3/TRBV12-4	CASSLRPAPLHF
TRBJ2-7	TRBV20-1	CSARKPTSVGNEQYF
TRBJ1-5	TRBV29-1	CSVGGTGNQPQHF
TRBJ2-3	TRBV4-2	CASSQVLAYRTDTQYF
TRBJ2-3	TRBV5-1	CASSLVGTDNTDTQYF
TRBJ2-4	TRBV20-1	CSARDEELAGDLAKNIQYF
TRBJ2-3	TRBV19	CASSDSGGNTDTQYF
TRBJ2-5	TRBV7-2	CASSSGLASQETQYF
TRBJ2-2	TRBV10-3	CAISEGNTGELFF
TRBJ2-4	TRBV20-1	CSAPTEGEAKNIQYF
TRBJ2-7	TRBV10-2	CASQTGWDEQYF
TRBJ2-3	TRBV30	CGTQRARTDTQYF
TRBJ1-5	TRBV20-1	CSAGTGQHSNQPQHF
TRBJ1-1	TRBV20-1	CSALNPQGMNTEAFF
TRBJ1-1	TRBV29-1	CSVREGTNTEAFF
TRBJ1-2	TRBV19	CASRAGTGYYGYTF
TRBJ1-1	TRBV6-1	CASRAGQVTLNTEAFF
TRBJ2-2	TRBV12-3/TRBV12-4	CASRAGQQNTGELFF
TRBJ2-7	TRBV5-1	CASSLSSTGGYEQYF
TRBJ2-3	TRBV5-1	CASSYPSGRPSTDTQYF
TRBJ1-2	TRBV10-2	CASEPRSSVQGGYGYTF
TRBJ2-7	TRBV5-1	CASRVSGTGVHEQYF
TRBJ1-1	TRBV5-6	CASTTPGTGNTEAFF
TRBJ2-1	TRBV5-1	CASSWGVSGTGRTYNEQFF